This TCR beta chain was identified in a study of shared clonotypes between healthy human individuals. General study findings and limits: Sequencing depth was predicted to influence how clonotypes are shared among donors. Unshared clonotypes carried lower generation probabilities than those common to all four donors.

The CDR3 is 14 residues long. The germline gives CDR1 MDHEN, CDR2 SYDVKM. The V and J ends lost 3 bases and 10 bases respectively, with 16 bases between them. A word on this clone: What it binds is unknown.

Free of recent acute infections or vaccinations, the donors were healthy HIV-negative adults. TCRdb's table, derived via immunoSEQ multiplex PCR, lists solely in-frame clones and lacks some. The repertoire holds around 700,000 clones, with around 67% as singletons. The sequencing input was memory CD4+ T cells sorted from blood. Subset in this sample: CD45RA-negative fraction. The sequence was collected from a woman aged 30 to 39 in good health. This chain connects TRBV28 to TRBJ2-1; maybe TRBD2 (6 bases). This CDR3 reads CASSLGTRGGEQFF. The CDR3 DNA is TGTGCCAGCAGTTTGGGGACCCGAGGAGGGGAGCAGTTCTTC.